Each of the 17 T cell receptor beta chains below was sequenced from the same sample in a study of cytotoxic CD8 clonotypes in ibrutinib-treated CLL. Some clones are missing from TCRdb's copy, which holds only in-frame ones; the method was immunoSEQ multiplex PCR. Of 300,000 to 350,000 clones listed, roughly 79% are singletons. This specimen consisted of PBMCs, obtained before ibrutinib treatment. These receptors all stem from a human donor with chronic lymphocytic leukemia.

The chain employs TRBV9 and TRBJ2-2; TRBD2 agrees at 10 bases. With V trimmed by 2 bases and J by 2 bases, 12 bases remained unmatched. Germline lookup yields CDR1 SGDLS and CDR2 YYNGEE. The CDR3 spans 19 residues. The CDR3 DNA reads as TGTGCCAGCAGCGTCGGGACTAGCGTGAGGGGATTTAACACCGGGGAGCTGTTTTTT. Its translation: CASSVGTSVRGFNTGELFF. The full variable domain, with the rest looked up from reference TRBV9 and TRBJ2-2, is DSGVTQTPKHLITATGQRVTLRCSPRSGDLSVYWYQQSLDQGLQFLIQYYNGEERAKGNILERFSAQQFPDLHSELNLSSLELGDSALYFCASSVGTSVRGFNTGELFFGEGSRLTVL.

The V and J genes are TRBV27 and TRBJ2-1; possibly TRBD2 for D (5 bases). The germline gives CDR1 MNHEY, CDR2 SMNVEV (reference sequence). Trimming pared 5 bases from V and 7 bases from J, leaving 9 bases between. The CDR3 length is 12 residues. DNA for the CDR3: TGTGCCAGCAGTACCCGCGGGAATGAGCAGTTCTTC. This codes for CASSTRGNEQFF.

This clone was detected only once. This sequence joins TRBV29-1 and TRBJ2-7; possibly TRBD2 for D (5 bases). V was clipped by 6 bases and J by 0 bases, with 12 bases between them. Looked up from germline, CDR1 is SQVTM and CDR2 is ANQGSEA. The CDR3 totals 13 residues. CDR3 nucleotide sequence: TGCAGCGTGGCGAGGGCCAGCTCCTACGAGCAGTACTTC. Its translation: CSVARASSYEQYF.

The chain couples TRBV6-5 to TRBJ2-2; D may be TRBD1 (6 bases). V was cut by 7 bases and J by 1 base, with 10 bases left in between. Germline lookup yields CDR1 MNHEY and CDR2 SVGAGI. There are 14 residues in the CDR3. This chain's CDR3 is CASTPGQNTGELFF. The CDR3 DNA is TGTGCCAGCACCCCGGGACAGAACACCGGGGAGCTGTTTTTT.

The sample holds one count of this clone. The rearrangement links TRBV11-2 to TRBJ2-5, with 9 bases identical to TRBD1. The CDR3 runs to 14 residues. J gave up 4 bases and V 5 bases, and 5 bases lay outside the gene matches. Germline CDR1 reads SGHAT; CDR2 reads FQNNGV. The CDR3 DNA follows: TGTGCCAGCAGCAAACCGGGACAGGGAGAGACCCAGTACTTC. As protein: CASSKPGQGETQYF.

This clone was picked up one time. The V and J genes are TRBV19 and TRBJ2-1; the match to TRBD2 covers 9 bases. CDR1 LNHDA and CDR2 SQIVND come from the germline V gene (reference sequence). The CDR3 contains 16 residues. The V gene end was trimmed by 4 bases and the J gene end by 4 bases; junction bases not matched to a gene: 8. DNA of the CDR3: TGTGCCAGTAGTACCCAAAGCGGGAGGAGGTACAATGAGCAGTTCTTC. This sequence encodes CASSTQSGRRYNEQFF.

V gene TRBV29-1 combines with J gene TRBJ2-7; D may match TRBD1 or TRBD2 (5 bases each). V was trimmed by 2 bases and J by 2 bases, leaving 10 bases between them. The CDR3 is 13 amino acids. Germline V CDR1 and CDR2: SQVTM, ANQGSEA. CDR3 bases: TGCAGCGTTGAACTGGGGGTGGCCTACGAGCAGTACTTC. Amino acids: CSVELGVAYEQYF.

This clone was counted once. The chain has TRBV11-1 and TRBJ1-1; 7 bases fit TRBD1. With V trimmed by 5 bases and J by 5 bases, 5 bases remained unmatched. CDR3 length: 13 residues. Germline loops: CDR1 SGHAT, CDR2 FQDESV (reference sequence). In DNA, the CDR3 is TGTGCCAGCAGCAAGCAGGGGGGGACTGAAGCTTTCTTT. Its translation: CASSKQGGTEAFF.

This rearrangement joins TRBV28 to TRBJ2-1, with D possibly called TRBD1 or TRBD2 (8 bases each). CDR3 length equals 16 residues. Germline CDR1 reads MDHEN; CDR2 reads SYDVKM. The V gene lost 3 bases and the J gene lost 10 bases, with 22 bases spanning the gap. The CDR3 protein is CASSFSLAGNRGEQFF. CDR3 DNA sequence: TGTGCCAGCAGTTTTAGTCTAGCGGGTAACAGGGGGGAGCAGTTCTTC. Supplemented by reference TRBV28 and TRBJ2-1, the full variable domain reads DVKVTQSSRYLVKRTGEKVFLECVQDMDHENMFWYRQDPGLGLRLIYFSYDVKMKEKGDIPEGYSVSREKKERFSLILESASTNQTSMYLCASSFSLAGNRGEQFFGPGTRLTVL.

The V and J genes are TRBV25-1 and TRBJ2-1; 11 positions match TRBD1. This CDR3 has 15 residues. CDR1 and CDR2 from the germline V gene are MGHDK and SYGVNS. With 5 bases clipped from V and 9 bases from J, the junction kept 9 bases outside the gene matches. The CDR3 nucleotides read TGTGCCAGCAGTCCCGGACAGGGGGCAGTTAGTGAGCAGTTCTTC. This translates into CASSPGQGAVSEQFF.

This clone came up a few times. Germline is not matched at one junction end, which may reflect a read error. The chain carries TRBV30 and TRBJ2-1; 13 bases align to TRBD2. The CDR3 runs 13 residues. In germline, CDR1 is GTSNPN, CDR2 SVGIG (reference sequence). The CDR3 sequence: CAWRSDGTSGTIF. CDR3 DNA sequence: TGTGCCTGGAGATCCGACGGGACTAGCGGGACGATCTTC. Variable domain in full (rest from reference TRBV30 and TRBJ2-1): SQTIHQWPATLVQPVGSPLSLECTVEGTSNPNLYWYRQAAGRGLQLLFYSVGIGQISSEVPQNLSASRPQDRQFILSSKKLLLSDSGFYLCAWRSDGTSGTIFGPGTRLTVL.

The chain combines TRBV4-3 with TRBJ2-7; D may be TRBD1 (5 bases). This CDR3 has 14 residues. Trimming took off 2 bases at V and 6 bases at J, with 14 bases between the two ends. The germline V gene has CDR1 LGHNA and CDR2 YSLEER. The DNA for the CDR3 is TGCGCCAGCAGCCAACAGGGCTTCGGGTTCGAGCAGTACTTC. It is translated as CASSQQGFGFEQYF.

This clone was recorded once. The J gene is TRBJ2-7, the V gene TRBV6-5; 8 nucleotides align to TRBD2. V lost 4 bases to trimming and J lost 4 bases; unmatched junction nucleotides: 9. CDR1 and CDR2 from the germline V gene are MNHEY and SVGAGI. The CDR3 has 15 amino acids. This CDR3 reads CASSSIAGSFYEQYF. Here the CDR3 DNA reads TGTGCCAGCAGTTCCATAGCGGGATCATTTTACGAGCAGTACTTC.

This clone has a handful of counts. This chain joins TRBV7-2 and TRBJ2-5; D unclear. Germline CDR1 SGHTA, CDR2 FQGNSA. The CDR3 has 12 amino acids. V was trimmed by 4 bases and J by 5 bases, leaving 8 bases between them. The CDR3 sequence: CASSYYVETQYF. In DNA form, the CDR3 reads TGTGCCAGCAGCTATTACGTTGAGACCCAGTACTTC.

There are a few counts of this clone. CDR3 protein: CASSVGLGLTNTIYF. For the CDR3, the DNA is TGTGCCAGCAGCGTAGGTCTTGGGTTGACAAACACCATATATTTT. The V gene is TRBV9, the J gene TRBJ1-3; D unclear. This CDR3 has 15 residues. Trimming took off 0 bases at V and 6 bases at J, with 13 bases between the two ends. Germline V gene lookup returns CDR1 SGDLS and CDR2 YYNGEE.

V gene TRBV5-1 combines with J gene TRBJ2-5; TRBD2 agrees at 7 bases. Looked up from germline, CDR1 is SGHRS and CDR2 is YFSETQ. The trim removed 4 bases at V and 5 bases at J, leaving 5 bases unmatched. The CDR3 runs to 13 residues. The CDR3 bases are TGCGCCAGCAGCGGGAGGGCCGGGGAGACCCAGTACTTC. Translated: CASSGRAGETQYF.

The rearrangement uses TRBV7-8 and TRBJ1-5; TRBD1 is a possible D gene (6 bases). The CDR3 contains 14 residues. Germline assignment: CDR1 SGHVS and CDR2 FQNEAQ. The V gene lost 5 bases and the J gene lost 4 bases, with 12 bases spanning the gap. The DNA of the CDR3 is TGTGCCAGCAGCCGAAGCAGGGGAAATCAGCCCCAGCATTTT. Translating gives CASSRSRGNQPQHF.